Below, 27 T cell receptor beta chains from the same sample are listed, as sequenced in a study of identical twins. One entry per CDR3 protein, called by TCRdb with MiXCR from the 5' RACE reads. The sample records roughly 570,000 distinct CDR3 sequences, just under 10% being singletons. These data also formed part of another study, on yellow fever vaccine responses in identical twins.

Sequenced input: PBMCs. The receptors were gathered from a young woman in good health.

The rearrangement uses TRBV12-3 or TRBV12-4 and TRBJ2-2; D unclear. V lost 10 bases and J 4 bases, leaving 13 bases between the germline ends. The CDR3 is 13 amino acids. The CDR3 region has the DNA TGTGCCAACAAAAAAGGAATCACCGGGGAGCTGTTTTTT. Translated, it gives CANKKGITGELFF.

There are a few counts of this clonotype. The chain has TRBV7-2 and TRBJ1-2; D unresolved. CDR1 and CDR2 from the germline V gene are SGHTA and FQGNSA. The CDR3 spans 11 residues. Here the CDR3 reads CGAIANYGYTF. The CDR3 region has the DNA TGTGGGGCGATAGCTAACTATGGCTACACCTTC.

The V call is TRBV19, the J call TRBJ2-5; 9 bases fit TRBD1. V dropped 4 bases and J dropped 5; count of bases not matched to a gene: 5. Germline CDR1 reads LNHDA; CDR2 reads SQIVND (reference sequence). This CDR3 has 14 amino acids. The CDR3: CASSKQGAYETQYF. The CDR3 region has the DNA TGTGCCAGTAGTAAACAGGGGGCGTATGAGACCCAGTACTTC. The variable domain in full, with the rest retrieved from reference TRBV19 and TRBJ2-5, is DGGITQSPKYLFRKEGQNVTLSCEQNLNHDAMYWYRQDPGQGLRLIYYSQIVNDFQKGDIAEGYSVSREKKESFPLTVTSAQKNPTAFYLCASSKQGAYETQYFGPGTRLLVL.

This clonotype was found many times. The chain has TRBV6-1 and TRBJ1-2; weak D call: TRBD1 (6 bases). V was clipped by 3 bases and J by 10 bases, with 15 bases between them. CDR3 size: 13 residues. Germline CDR1 reads MNHNS; CDR2 reads SASEGT. The CDR3 nucleotides are TGTGCCAGCAGTGATGCGCAGGGGCTTACCTACACCTTC. Amino acids: CASSDAQGLTYTF.

This clonotype showed up just a few times. The chain recombines TRBV6-1 with TRBJ2-1; D unclear. CDR1 is MNHNS, CDR2 SASEGT, per germline. V gave up 3 bases and J gave up 4 bases, with 10 bases separating them. This CDR3 is 14 amino acids long. CDR3 DNA: TGTGCCAGCAGTGATCCCGGCCAGTACAATGAGCAGTTCTTC. This translates into CASSDPGQYNEQFF.

The CDR3: CSASTTSGAYNEQFF. CDR3 nucleotides: TGCAGTGCTAGTACGACTAGTGGTGCCTACAATGAGCAGTTCTTC. The gene calls are TRBV20-1 and TRBJ2-1, with D perhaps TRBD2 (6 bases). This CDR3 contains 15 residues. Germline V lookup: CDR1 DFQATT, CDR2 SNEGSKA (reference sequence). Trimming pared 3 bases from V and 2 bases from J, leaving 14 bases between.

The chain recombines TRBV3-1 with TRBJ2-5; D possibly corresponds to TRBD1 (5 bases). Germline V gene sequence: CDR1 LGHDT, CDR2 YNNKEL (reference sequence). With 6 bases removed from V and 1 base from J, the gap between germline ends came to 15 bases. CDR3 length: 15 amino acids. The CDR3 loop is CASRQELGPQETQYF. CDR3 nucleotides: TGTGCCAGCAGACAGGAGTTAGGGCCCCAAGAGACCCAGTACTTC.

The sample holds many counts of this clonotype. The chain couples TRBV7-2 to TRBJ2-7; no reliable D call. Germline loops: CDR1 SGHTA, CDR2 FQGNSA. Between the trimmed V and J ends, which lost 8 bases and 0 bases, there was a span of 8 bases. The length of the CDR3 is 12 residues. The chain's CDR3 is CASGTGSYEQYF. CDR3 coding DNA: TGTGCCAGCGGTACTGGCTCCTACGAGCAGTACTTC.

The chain employs TRBV29-1 and TRBJ2-3, with TRBD1 matching 7 bases. The CDR3 has 14 residues. Germline V CDR1 and CDR2: SQVTM, ANQGSEA. The J segment lost 6 bases and the V segment lost 3 bases, leaving 9 bases of the junction unmatched. The CDR3 DNA follows: TGCAGCGTTGAGCTCGACAGGGTCGCGGATACGCAGTATTTT. Its protein is CSVELDRVADTQYF.

This clonotype was seen a few times. As DNA, the CDR3 is TGTGCCAGCAGTTTATCGGTCGGGGACAGCAATCAGCCCCAGCATTTT. Amino acid sequence: CASSLSVGDSNQPQHF. The chain uses TRBV27 and TRBJ1-5; D possibly corresponds to TRBD1 (5 bases). Germline V gene sequence: CDR1 MNHEY, CDR2 SMNVEV (reference sequence). V lost 0 bases and J lost 1, with 10 bases in between. This CDR3 has 16 residues.

This clonotype has a handful of counts. The chain couples TRBV6-1 to TRBJ2-5; TRBD1 matches 7 bases. Germline CDR1 MNHNS, CDR2 SASEGT. V shed 6 bases, J shed 2 bases, and the junction held 9 bases outside the gene matches. This CDR3 region has 15 residues. The CDR3: CASRWGQSLQETQYF. For the CDR3, the DNA is TGTGCCAGCAGATGGGGACAGAGTCTACAAGAGACCCAGTACTTC.

In its sample, this clonotype was seen a few times. In nucleotides, the CDR3 is TGTGCCAGCAGTGAGCGCGGACTCACAGATACGCAGTATTTT. Translated, it gives CASSERGLTDTQYF. The J gene is TRBJ2-3, the V gene TRBV2; D perhaps matches TRBD2 (5 bases). V lost 3 bases and J 2 bases, leaving 9 bases between the germline ends. The CDR3 loop spans 14 amino acids. The V gene's germline CDR1 is SNHLY and CDR2 FYNNEI. The full variable domain, rest sourced from reference TRBV2 and TRBJ2-3, is EPEVTQTPSHQVTQMGQEVILRCVPISNHLYFYWYRQILGQKVEFLVSFYNNEISEKSEIFDDQFSVERPDGSNFTLKIRSTKLEDSAMYFCASSERGLTDTQYFGPGTRLTVL.

This clonotype has ten or more counts. One end of the junction fails to match germline, which may point to a read error. This chain uses TRBV29-1 with TRBJ2-1; 8 bases match TRBD2. The CDR3 has 14 amino acids. Germline CDR1 reads SQVTM; CDR2 reads ANQGSEA. CDR3 residues: CSVEGRGAYNEQFF. CDR3 DNA sequence: TGCAGCGTCGAAGGGCGGGGGGCCTACAATGAGCAGTTCTTC.

This sequence joins TRBV25-1 and TRBJ2-3; D remains unclear. The V gene's germline CDR1 is MGHDK and CDR2 SYGVNS. Trimming removed 1 base from V and 4 bases from J, with 6 bases in between. CDR3 length: 13 residues. CDR3 sequence (DNA): TGTGCCAGCAGTGAATTAGGTGCAGATACGCAGTATTTT. This translates into CASSELGADTQYF.

This clonotype came up a few times. The genes are TRBV6-5 and TRBJ2-1; TRBD2 aligns across 8 bases. The CDR3 loop spans 15 amino acids. Looked up from germline, CDR1 is MNHEY and CDR2 is SVGAGI. V lost 6 bases and J lost 7; bases outside the gene matches: 11. The chain's CDR3 is CASRRRPGGANEQFF. DNA for the CDR3: TGTGCCAGCAGAAGACGCCCCGGGGGGGCTAATGAGCAGTTCTTC.

This clonotype was observed a handful of times. The chain carries TRBV10-3 and TRBJ2-5; 9 bases line up with TRBD2. V lost 0 bases and J lost 4; bases outside the gene matches: 3. The CDR3 is made up of 15 amino acids. The germline gives CDR1 ENHRY, CDR2 SYGVKD. As DNA, the CDR3 is TGTGCCATCAGTGAGTCAGCGGGGGGCGGAGAGACCCAGTACTTC. The encoded protein is CAISESAGGGETQYF.

This clonotype occurred a few times. The rearrangement uses TRBV27 and TRBJ2-1; D is uncertain. The ends were cut back, 3 bases at V and 0 bases at J, with 9 bases in the middle. Germline CDR1 is MNHEY and CDR2 is SMNVEV (reference sequence). The CDR3 loop spans 15 amino acids. The CDR3 DNA sequence: TGTGCCAGCAGTTTTAGGTCAGGCTCCTACAATGAGCAGTTCTTC. It yields the protein CASSFRSGSYNEQFF.

The chain combines TRBV12-3 or TRBV12-4 with TRBJ2-7; 7 positions agree with TRBD1. Unmatched junction bases numbered 8, after V lost 6 bases and J lost 0 bases. The CDR3 is 15 residues long. CDR3: CASRVDRESSYEQYF. The CDR3 region has the DNA TGTGCCAGCAGGGTCGACAGGGAGTCCTCCTACGAGCAGTACTTC.

This clonotype came up a few times. The genes are TRBV29-1 and TRBJ1-1; unclear D gene. This CDR3 contains 13 residues. Per the germline V gene, CDR1 is SQVTM and CDR2 is ANQGSEA. Trimming cost V 6 bases and J 1 base, with 12 bases left between them. CDR3 sequence: CSVALAGNTEAFF. CDR3 bases: TGCAGCGTCGCGCTAGCTGGGAACACTGAAGCTTTCTTT.

This clonotype was seen at least ten times. The V and J genes are TRBV12-3 or TRBV12-4 and TRBJ1-4; unclear D gene. This CDR3 is 13 amino acids long. V lost 6 bases, J lost 5 bases, and 10 bases lay in between. CDR3: CASRSTLNEKLFF. The CDR3 nucleotides read TGTGCCAGCAGGTCTACCCTAAATGAAAAACTGTTTTTT.

The gene calls are TRBV9 and TRBJ2-3, with D maybe TRBD1 (5 bases). The germline V gene encodes CDR1 SGDLS and CDR2 YYNGEE. The V end lost 1 base, the J end lost 0 bases, and 12 bases lay between the germline ends. The CDR3 extends over 16 amino acids. The CDR3 bases are TGTGCCAGCAGCGTAACCCTAGGGGCCAGCACAGATACGCAGTATTTT. It encodes CASSVTLGASTDTQYF.

This clonotype showed up just a few times. This sequence joins TRBV11-2 and TRBJ1-1; D might be TRBD1 (6 bases). CDR3 length: 15 amino acids. The germline gives CDR1 SGHAT, CDR2 FQNNGV. The V end was cut by 5 bases, the J end by 6 bases, with 19 bases between. Written as DNA, the CDR3 is TGTGCCAGCAGCCCGCTCCAGGGGTTAGGGCCTGAAGCTTTCTTT. Residues: CASSPLQGLGPEAFF.

The genes are TRBV7-9 and TRBJ2-5, with D unresolved. This CDR3 spans 15 amino acids. The V and J ends lost 4 bases and 2 bases respectively, with 14 bases between them. The V gene's germline CDR1 is SEHNR and CDR2 FQNEAQ (reference sequence). The CDR3 here is CASSSTLGPQETQYF. The CDR3 DNA sequence: TGTGCCAGCAGCTCCACGCTAGGACCTCAAGAGACCCAGTACTTC.

The chain has TRBV6-4 and TRBJ2-1; a weak D match, TRBD2 (5 bases). Trimming took off 9 bases at V and 8 bases at J, with 20 bases between the two ends. This CDR3 contains 14 residues. CDR1 is MRHNA, CDR2 SNTAGT, per germline. CDR3 residues: CARRNLWRKDEQFF. The DNA for the CDR3 is TGTGCCAGGAGAAATCTATGGAGGAAGGATGAGCAGTTCTTC.

The chain couples TRBV6-5 to TRBJ2-2, with 9 bases lining up with TRBD2. V was pared by 1 base and J by 0 bases, with 9 bases of the junction left unmatched. The germline gives CDR1 MNHEY, CDR2 SVGAGI. This CDR3 comprises 19 residues. The CDR3 loop reads CASSYLGGLAGTNTGELFF. For the CDR3, the DNA is TGTGCCAGCAGTTACTTGGGGGGGCTAGCGGGGACGAACACCGGGGAGCTGTTTTTT.

The sample holds one count of this clonotype. At one end the junction does not follow the germline gene, possibly because of a read error. The chain carries TRBV11-2 and TRBJ2-7; D gene unclear. The CDR3 extends over 14 amino acids. Germline V lookup: CDR1 SGHAT, CDR2 FQNNGV. The CDR3 sequence: CAISLGPESYEQYF. CDR3 bases: TGTGCCATCAGCTTAGGGCCGGAGTCCTACGAGCAGTACTTC. The variable domain in full, with the rest retrieved from reference TRBV11-2 and TRBJ2-7, is EAGVAQSPRYKIIEKRQSVAFWCNPISGHATLYWYQQILGQGPKLLIQFQNNGVVDDSQLPKDRFSAERLKGVDSTLKIQPAKLEDSAVYLCAISLGPESYEQYFGPGTRLTVT.

This clonotype has at least ten counts. The genes are TRBV21-1 and TRBJ2-1; the table's D call of TRBD2 was not tested on the DNA. TRBV21-1 is classified as a pseudogene. The CDR3 sequence is 19 residues long. The CDR3 coding sequence is TGTGCCAGCAGCACTCCGGGACTACCAGATACGTACGGGTACAATGAGCAGTTCTTC. This translates into CASSTPGLPDTYGYNEQFF.